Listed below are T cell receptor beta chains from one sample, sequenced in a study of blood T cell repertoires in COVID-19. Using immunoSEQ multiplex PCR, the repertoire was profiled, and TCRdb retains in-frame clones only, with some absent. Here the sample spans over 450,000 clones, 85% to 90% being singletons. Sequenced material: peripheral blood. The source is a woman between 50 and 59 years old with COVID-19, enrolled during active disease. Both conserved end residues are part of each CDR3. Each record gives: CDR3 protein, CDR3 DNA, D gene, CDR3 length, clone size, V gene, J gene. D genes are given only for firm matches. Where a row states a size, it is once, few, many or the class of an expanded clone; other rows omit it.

CDR3 protein: CASSFRGGTEAFF; CDR3 DNA: TGTGCCAGCAGCTTCCGAGGAGGTACTGAAGCTTTCTTT; D gene: .; CDR3 length: 13; clone size: .; V gene: TRBV5-4; J gene: TRBJ1-1
CDR3 protein: CASSYSRGAVGYTF; CDR3 DNA: TGTGCCAGCAGTTACTCGCGGGGGGCAGTAGGCTACACCTTC; D gene: .; CDR3 length: 14; clone size: .; V gene: TRBV6-5; J gene: TRBJ1-2
CDR3 protein: CASSRGQGLRGYTF; CDR3 DNA: TGTGCCAGCAGTCGGGGACAGGGGCTTCGTGGCTACACCTTC; D gene: TRBD1; CDR3 length: 14; clone size: few; V gene: TRBV2; J gene: TRBJ1-2
CDR3 protein: CASSPVAGKYSPLHF; CDR3 DNA: TGTGCCAGCTCACCGGTTGCCGGGAAATATTCACCCCTCCACTTT; D gene: .; CDR3 length: 15; clone size: .; V gene: TRBV18; J gene: TRBJ1-6
CDR3 protein: CASSLTGNTEAFF; CDR3 DNA: TGTGCCAGCAGCCTTACAGGAAACACTGAAGCTTTCTTT; D gene: .; CDR3 length: 13; clone size: .; V gene: TRBV6-5; J gene: TRBJ1-1
CDR3 protein: CASSLAGGDADTQYF; CDR3 DNA: TGTGCCAGCAGCTTGGCGGGGGGGGACGCAGATACGCAGTATTTT; D gene: TRBD2; CDR3 length: 15; clone size: few; V gene: TRBV5-8; J gene: TRBJ2-3
CDR3 protein: CATTRGTGQPQHF; CDR3 DNA: TGTGCCACGACTAGGGGTACAGGACAGCCCCAGCATTTT; D gene: .; CDR3 length: 13; clone size: .; V gene: TRBV28; J gene: TRBJ1-5
CDR3 protein: CASSQGSQGGFAYGYTF; CDR3 DNA: TGTGCCAGCAGCCAAGGGTCACAGGGTGGGTTTGCCTATGGCTACACCTTC; D gene: .; CDR3 length: 17; clone size: .; V gene: TRBV3-1/TRBV3-2; J gene: TRBJ1-2
CDR3 protein: CASSPPEGVNEKLFF; CDR3 DNA: TGTGCCAGCAGCCCCCCAGAAGGGGTTAATGAAAAACTGTTTTTT; D gene: .; CDR3 length: 15; clone size: .; V gene: TRBV9; J gene: TRBJ1-4
CDR3 protein: CASSSGDRGSEQFF; CDR3 DNA: TGTGCCAGCAGCTCCGGCGACAGGGGTAGTGAGCAGTTCTTC; D gene: TRBD1; CDR3 length: 14; clone size: .; V gene: TRBV11-2; J gene: TRBJ2-1
CDR3 protein: CASSLGPGNGEKLFF; CDR3 DNA: TGTGCCAGCAGCTTAGGGCCGGGAAACGGAGAAAAACTGTTTTTT; D gene: .; CDR3 length: 15; clone size: few; V gene: TRBV7-7; J gene: TRBJ1-4
CDR3 protein: CASSQGDRDTGELFF; CDR3 DNA: TGTGCCAGCAGCCAAGGGGACAGGGACACGGGGGAGCTGTTTTTT; D gene: TRBD1; CDR3 length: 15; clone size: .; V gene: TRBV4-2; J gene: TRBJ2-2
CDR3 protein: CASSFMRADTQYF; CDR3 DNA: TGTGCCAGCAGTTTTATGCGAGCAGATACGCAGTATTTT; D gene: .; CDR3 length: 13; clone size: .; V gene: TRBV12-3/TRBV12-4; J gene: TRBJ2-3
CDR3 protein: CASSQGNGAGGWETQYF; CDR3 DNA: TGTGCCAGCAGCCAAGGAAATGGCGCAGGGGGGTGGGAGACCCAGTACTTC; D gene: .; CDR3 length: 17; clone size: .; V gene: TRBV3-1/TRBV3-2; J gene: TRBJ2-5
CDR3 protein: CASSAEGTGGLNEQFF; CDR3 DNA: TGTGCCAGCAGCGCCGAAGGGACAGGGGGGCTCAATGAGCAGTTCTTC; D gene: TRBD1; CDR3 length: 16; clone size: .; V gene: TRBV9; J gene: TRBJ2-1
CDR3 protein: CASGLVGTALDNQPQHF; CDR3 DNA: TGTGCTAGTGGTTTGGTCGGGACAGCCCTAGACAATCAGCCCCAGCATTTT; D gene: TRBD1; CDR3 length: 17; clone size: .; V gene: TRBV12-5; J gene: TRBJ1-5
CDR3 protein: CASSLGTSGDSTDTQYF; CDR3 DNA: TGTGCCAGCAGCTTGGGGACTAGCGGGGATAGCACAGATACGCAGTATTTT; D gene: TRBD2; CDR3 length: 17; clone size: .; V gene: TRBV7-6; J gene: TRBJ2-3
CDR3 protein: CASSLRGGSGYTF; CDR3 DNA: TGTGCCAGCAGTTTACGAGGGGGCAGCGGCTACACCTTC; D gene: TRBD1; CDR3 length: 13; clone size: .; V gene: TRBV28; J gene: TRBJ1-2
CDR3 protein: CASSYRWTGMNTEAFF; CDR3 DNA: TGTGCCAGCAGTTACCGATGGACAGGGATGAACACTGAAGCTTTCTTT; D gene: TRBD1; CDR3 length: 16; clone size: .; V gene: TRBV6-5; J gene: TRBJ1-1
CDR3 protein: CASGGALNTEAFF; CDR3 DNA: TGTGCCAGCGGAGGGGCGCTGAACACTGAAGCTTTCTTT; D gene: .; CDR3 length: 13; clone size: .; V gene: TRBV27; J gene: TRBJ1-1
CDR3 protein: CAWSVGYGYTF; CDR3 DNA: TGTGCCTGGAGTGTCGGCTATGGCTACACCTTC; D gene: .; CDR3 length: 11; clone size: .; V gene: TRBV30; J gene: TRBJ1-2
CDR3 protein: CASSLRTGGYTF; CDR3 DNA: TGTGCCAGCAGCCTCCGGACAGGAGGCTACACCTTC; D gene: TRBD1; CDR3 length: 12; clone size: .; V gene: TRBV28; J gene: TRBJ1-2
CDR3 protein: CATSDTTGWYGYTF; CDR3 DNA: TGTGCCACCAGTGATACGACAGGGTGGTATGGCTACACCTTC; D gene: TRBD1; CDR3 length: 14; clone size: .; V gene: TRBV24-1; J gene: TRBJ1-2
CDR3 protein: CASSQPWTANHGYTF; CDR3 DNA: TGTGCCAGCAGCCAACCCTGGACAGCCAATCATGGCTACACCTTC; D gene: .; CDR3 length: 15; clone size: .; V gene: TRBV4-2; J gene: TRBJ1-2
CDR3 protein: CASRGSWGAEAFF; CDR3 DNA: TGCGCCAGCAGAGGGTCCTGGGGAGCTGAAGCTTTCTTT; D gene: .; CDR3 length: 13; clone size: .; V gene: TRBV5-1; J gene: TRBJ1-1
CDR3 protein: CAWSVFIGGSTF; CDR3 DNA: TGTGCCTGGAGTGTATTCATTGGCGGCTCAACCTTC; D gene: .; CDR3 length: 12; clone size: .; V gene: TRBV30; J gene: TRBJ1-2
CDR3 protein: CASSQGAGDGYTF; CDR3 DNA: TGTGCCAGCAGCCAGGGGGCGGGAGATGGCTACACCTTC; D gene: TRBD1; CDR3 length: 13; clone size: .; V gene: TRBV7-9; J gene: TRBJ1-2
CDR3 protein: CASSSDRYNSPLHF; CDR3 DNA: TGTGCCAGCAGTTCGGACAGATATAATTCACCCCTCCACTTT; D gene: .; CDR3 length: 14; clone size: .; V gene: TRBV28; J gene: TRBJ1-6
CDR3 protein: CASSLLGLQDEQFF; CDR3 DNA: TGTGCCAGCAGTTTATTGGGGTTACAGGATGAGCAGTTCTTC; D gene: .; CDR3 length: 14; clone size: .; V gene: TRBV27; J gene: TRBJ2-1
CDR3 protein: CASRPYDKTQGISDGYTF; CDR3 DNA: TGTGCCAGCAGACCCTACGACAAAACCCAGGGTATCTCGGATGGCTACACCTTC; D gene: .; CDR3 length: 18; clone size: few; V gene: TRBV13; J gene: TRBJ1-2
CDR3 protein: CASSQARGIQEAFF; CDR3 DNA: TGTGCCAGCAGCCAAGCGCGGGGGATACAGGAGGCTTTCTTT; D gene: .; CDR3 length: 14; clone size: .; V gene: TRBV3-1/TRBV3-2; J gene: TRBJ1-1
CDR3 protein: CASAPLDRGRWNTQYF; CDR3 DNA: TGTGCCAGCGCGCCTCTTGACAGGGGAAGGTGGAATACGCAGTATTTT; D gene: TRBD1; CDR3 length: 16; clone size: .; V gene: TRBV14; J gene: TRBJ2-3
CDR3 protein: CASSLVQGSGELFF; CDR3 DNA: TGTGCCAGCAGCCTTGTTCAGGGCTCCGGGGAGCTGTTTTTT; D gene: .; CDR3 length: 14; clone size: .; V gene: TRBV7-2; J gene: TRBJ2-2
CDR3 protein: CASSLTDYGYTF; CDR3 DNA: TGTGCCAGCAGTTTGACAGATTATGGCTACACCTTC; D gene: .; CDR3 length: 12; clone size: .; V gene: TRBV12-3/TRBV12-4; J gene: TRBJ1-2
CDR3 protein: CASSPASASGASTDTQYF; CDR3 DNA: TGTGCCAGCAGCCCAGCTTCCGCTAGCGGGGCTAGCACAGATACGCAGTATTTT; D gene: TRBD2; CDR3 length: 18; clone size: .; V gene: TRBV7-6; J gene: TRBJ2-3
CDR3 protein: CASSLQGTEAFF; CDR3 DNA: TGTGCCAGCAGTTTACAGGGTACTGAAGCTTTCTTT; D gene: .; CDR3 length: 12; clone size: .; V gene: TRBV28; J gene: TRBJ1-1
CDR3 protein: CASSVTSGVIYEQYF; CDR3 DNA: TGTGCCAGCAGTGTTACTAGCGGAGTAATTTACGAGCAGTACTTC; D gene: TRBD2; CDR3 length: 15; clone size: .; V gene: TRBV6-6; J gene: TRBJ2-7
CDR3 protein: CASSLGQGAVFNSPLHF; CDR3 DNA: TGTGCCAGCAGCCTCGGACAGGGGGCGGTTTTTAATTCACCCCTCCACTTT; D gene: TRBD1; CDR3 length: 17; clone size: .; V gene: TRBV5-5; J gene: TRBJ1-6
CDR3 protein: CASSGAGATNEKLFF; CDR3 DNA: TGTGCCAGCAGCGGGGCAGGTGCAACTAATGAAAAACTGTTTTTT; D gene: .; CDR3 length: 15; clone size: .; V gene: TRBV5-5; J gene: TRBJ1-4
CDR3 protein: CASSSDSYGYTF; CDR3 DNA: TGTGCCAGCAGTTCGGACAGTTATGGCTACACCTTC; D gene: .; CDR3 length: 12; clone size: once; V gene: TRBV12-3/TRBV12-4; J gene: TRBJ1-2